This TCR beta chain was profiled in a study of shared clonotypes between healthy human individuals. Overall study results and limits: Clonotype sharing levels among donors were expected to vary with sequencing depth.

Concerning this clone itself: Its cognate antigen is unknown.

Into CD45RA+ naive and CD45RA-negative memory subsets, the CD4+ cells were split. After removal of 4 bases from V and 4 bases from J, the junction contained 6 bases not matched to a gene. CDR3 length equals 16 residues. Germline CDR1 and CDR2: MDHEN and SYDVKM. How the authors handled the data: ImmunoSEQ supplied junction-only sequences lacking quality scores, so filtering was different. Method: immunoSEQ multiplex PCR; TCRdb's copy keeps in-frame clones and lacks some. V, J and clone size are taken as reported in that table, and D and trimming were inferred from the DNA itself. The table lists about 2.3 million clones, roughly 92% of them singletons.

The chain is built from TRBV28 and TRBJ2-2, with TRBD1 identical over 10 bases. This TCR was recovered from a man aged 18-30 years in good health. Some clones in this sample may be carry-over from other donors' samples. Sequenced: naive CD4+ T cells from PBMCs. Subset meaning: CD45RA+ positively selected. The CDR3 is CASSSPGTGATGELFF. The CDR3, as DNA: TGTGCCAGCAGTTCCCCTGGGACAGGGGCCACCGGGGAGCTGTTTTTT.